This TCR beta chain was sequenced during a study of CD8 T cells in ankylosing spondylitis. General study findings and limits: Ankylosing spondylitis blood seemed to carry a telltale TCR beta motif made of fewer than 10 highly homologous variants.

The CDR3 has 13 residues. Trimming pared 0 bases from V and 10 bases from J, leaving 9 bases between. Germline CDR1 LNHNV, CDR2 YYDKDF (reference sequence). One entry per CDR3 protein, called by TCRdb with MiXCR from the 5' RACE reads. The data contain a few hundred thousand distinct CDR3 sequences, 20% to 25% of them seen just once; the ten biggest clones take up roughly a sixth. Points on this clonotype: Antigen unknown.

This sequence originates from a male donor with ankylosing spondylitis. Sequenced material: blood, either unsorted or a sorted T cell fraction (not recorded which). The chain is built from TRBV15 and TRBJ1-4; D call uncertain. The CDR3 is CATSREGPGKLFF. The CDR3 bases are TGTGCCACCAGCAGAGAGGGTCCGGGAAAACTGTTTTTT.